This T cell receptor beta chain was retrieved from a study of tumor-infiltrating lymphocytes in primary liver carcinoma. Study as a whole: Patients' primary liver carcinoma was surgically resected.

They got blood RNA out of unsorted whole blood and also pulled out germline DNA. Among the patients, all had chronic HBV infection and none had been treated. In the case of this clonotype: Its ends do not fully match the called genes, so a read error is possible.

TCR beta cDNA was reverse-transcribed from 400 to 500 ng of total RNA. The reaction used a constant-region primer and ProtoScript II reverse transcriptase. Investigators got TCR beta libraries out of three nested multiplex PCR rounds, done with slightly modified ARM-PCR. The study ran its first two PCR rounds for roughly 11 cycles each, using TRBV1-TRBV30 forward primers and a C-beta reverse primer. TCRdb re-called the multiplex PCR reads through MiXCR, storing one row per CDR3 protein. This table holds just over 300,000 distinct CDR3 sequences, around 50% found once. The CDR3 contains 11 residues. The germline gives CDR1 SEHNR, CDR2 FQNEAQ (reference sequence).

Input material: peripheral blood. This sequence was found in a woman in her twenties or thirties with primary liver carcinoma and hepatitis B virus infection. This chain joins TRBV7-9 and TRBJ1-1; TRBD1 is a possible D gene (5 bases). CDR3 loop: CASTRGTEASF. The CDR3 DNA reads TGTGCCAGCACTCGGGGCACTGAAGCTTCCTTT.